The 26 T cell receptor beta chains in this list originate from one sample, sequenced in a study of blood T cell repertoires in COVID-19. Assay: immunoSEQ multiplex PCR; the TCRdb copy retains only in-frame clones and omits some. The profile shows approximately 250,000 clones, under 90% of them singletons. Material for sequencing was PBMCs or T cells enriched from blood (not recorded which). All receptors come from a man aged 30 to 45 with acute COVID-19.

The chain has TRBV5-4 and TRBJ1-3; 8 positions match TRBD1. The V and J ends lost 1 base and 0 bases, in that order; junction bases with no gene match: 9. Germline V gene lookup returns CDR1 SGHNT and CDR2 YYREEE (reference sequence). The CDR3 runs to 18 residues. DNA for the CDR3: TGTGCCAGCAGCTTGTCTCTGACTACAGGGGGCTCTGGAAACACCATATATTTT. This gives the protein CASSLSLTTGGSGNTIYF.

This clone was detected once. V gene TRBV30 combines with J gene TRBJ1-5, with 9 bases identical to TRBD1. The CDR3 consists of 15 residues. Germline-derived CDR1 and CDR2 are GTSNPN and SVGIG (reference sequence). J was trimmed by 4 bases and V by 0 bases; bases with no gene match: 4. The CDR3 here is CAWSVGGQGNQPQHF. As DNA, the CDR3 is TGTGCCTGGAGTGTGGGAGGACAGGGGAATCAGCCCCAGCATTTT.

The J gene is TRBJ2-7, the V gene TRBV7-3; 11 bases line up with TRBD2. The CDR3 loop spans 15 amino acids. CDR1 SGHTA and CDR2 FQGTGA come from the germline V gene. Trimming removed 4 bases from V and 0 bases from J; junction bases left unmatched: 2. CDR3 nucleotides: TGTGCCAGCAGCTCAACTAGCGGGAGCTCCTACGAGCAGTACGTC. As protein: CASSSTSGSSYEQYV.

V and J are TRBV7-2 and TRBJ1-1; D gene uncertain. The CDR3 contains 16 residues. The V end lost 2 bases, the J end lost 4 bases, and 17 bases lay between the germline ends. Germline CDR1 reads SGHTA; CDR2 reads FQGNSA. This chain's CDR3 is CASSLTGYEVGTEAFF. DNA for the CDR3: TGTGCCAGCAGCTTAACGGGTTACGAAGTAGGCACTGAAGCTTTCTTT. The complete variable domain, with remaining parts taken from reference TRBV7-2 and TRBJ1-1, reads GAGVSQSPSNKVTEKGKDVELRCDPISGHTALYWYRQSLGQGLEFLIYFQGNSAPDKSGLPSDRFSAERTGGSVSTLTIQRTQQEDSAVYLCASSLTGYEVGTEAFFGQGTRLTVV.

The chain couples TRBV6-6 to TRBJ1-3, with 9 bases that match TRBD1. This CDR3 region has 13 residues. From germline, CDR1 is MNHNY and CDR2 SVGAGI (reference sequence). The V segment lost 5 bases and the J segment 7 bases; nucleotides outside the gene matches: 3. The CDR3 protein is CASSQGQGNTIYF. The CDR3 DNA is TGTGCCAGCAGTCAAGGACAGGGGAACACCATATATTTT.

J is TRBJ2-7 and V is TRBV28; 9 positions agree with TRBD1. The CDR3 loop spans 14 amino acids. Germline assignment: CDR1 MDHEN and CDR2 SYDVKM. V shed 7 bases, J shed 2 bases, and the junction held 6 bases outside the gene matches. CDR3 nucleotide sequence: TGTGCCAGCAAGGGGACAGGGCAGCCCTACGAGCAGTACGTC. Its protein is CASKGTGQPYEQYV.

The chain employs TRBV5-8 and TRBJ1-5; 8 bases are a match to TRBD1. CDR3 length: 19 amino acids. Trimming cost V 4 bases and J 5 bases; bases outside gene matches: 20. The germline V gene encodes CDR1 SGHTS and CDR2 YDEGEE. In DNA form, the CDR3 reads TGTGCCAGCAGCCGGGAGGCAGGGGGCGGTTTAAGGGCCTATCAGCCCCAGCATTTT. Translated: CASSREAGGGLRAYQPQHF.

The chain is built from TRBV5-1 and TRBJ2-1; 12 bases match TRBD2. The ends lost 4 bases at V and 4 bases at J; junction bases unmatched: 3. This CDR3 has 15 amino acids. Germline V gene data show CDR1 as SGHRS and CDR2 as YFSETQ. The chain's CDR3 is CASSKTSGGYNEQFF. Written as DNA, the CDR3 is TGCGCCAGCAGCAAAACTAGCGGGGGGTACAATGAGCAGTTCTTC. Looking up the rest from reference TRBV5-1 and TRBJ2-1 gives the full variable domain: KAGVTQTPRYLIKTRGQQVTLSCSPISGHRSVSWYQQTPGQGLQFLFEYFSETQRNKGNFPGRFSGRQFSNSRSEMNVSTLELGDSALYLCASSKTSGGYNEQFFGPGTRLTVL.

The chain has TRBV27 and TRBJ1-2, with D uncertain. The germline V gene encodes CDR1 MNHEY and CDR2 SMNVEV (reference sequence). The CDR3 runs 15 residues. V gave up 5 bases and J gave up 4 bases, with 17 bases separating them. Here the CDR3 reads CASSPTRTEIYGYTF. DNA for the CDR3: TGTGCCAGCAGTCCCACCCGGACTGAAATCTATGGCTACACCTTC.

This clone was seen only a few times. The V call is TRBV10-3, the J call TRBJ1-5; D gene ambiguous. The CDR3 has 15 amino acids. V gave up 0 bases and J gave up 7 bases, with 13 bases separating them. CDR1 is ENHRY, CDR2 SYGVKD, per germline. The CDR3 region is CAISESRDLRQPQHF. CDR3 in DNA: TGTGCCATCAGTGAGTCGCGGGATTTGAGACAGCCCCAGCATTTT.

CDR3 in DNA: TGTGCTAGTGGTCCGTCGGGGGGGGCCAACGTCCTGACTTTC. Its translation is CASGPSGGANVLTF. This rearrangement joins TRBV12-5 to TRBJ2-6, with D maybe TRBD2 (5 bases). CDR1 and CDR2 (germline): LGHNT, FRNRAP. This CDR3 has 14 amino acids. Trimming removed 5 bases from V and 4 bases from J, with 9 bases in between.

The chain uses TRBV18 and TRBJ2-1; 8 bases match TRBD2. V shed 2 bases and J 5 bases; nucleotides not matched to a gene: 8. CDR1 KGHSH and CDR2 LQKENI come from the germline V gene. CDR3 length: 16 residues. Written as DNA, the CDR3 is TGTGCCAGCTCACCAGGTCGGGAGGGCCTCCACAATGAGCAGTTCTTC. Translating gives CASSPGREGLHNEQFF.

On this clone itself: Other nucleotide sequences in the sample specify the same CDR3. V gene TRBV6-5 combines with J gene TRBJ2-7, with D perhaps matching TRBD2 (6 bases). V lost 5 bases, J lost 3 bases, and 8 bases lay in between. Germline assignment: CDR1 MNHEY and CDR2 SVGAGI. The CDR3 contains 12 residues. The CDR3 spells CASSPGGYEQYV. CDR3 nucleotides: TGTGCCAGCAGTCCCGGGGGCTACGAGCAGTACGTC.

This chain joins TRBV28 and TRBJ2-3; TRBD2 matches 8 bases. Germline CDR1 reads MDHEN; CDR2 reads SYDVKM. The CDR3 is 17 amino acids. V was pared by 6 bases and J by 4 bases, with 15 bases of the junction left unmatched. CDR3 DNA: TGTGCCAGCAGCCCCGCGGGGGGTAGCGGGATAGCAGATACGCAGTATTTT. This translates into CASSPAGGSGIADTQYF.

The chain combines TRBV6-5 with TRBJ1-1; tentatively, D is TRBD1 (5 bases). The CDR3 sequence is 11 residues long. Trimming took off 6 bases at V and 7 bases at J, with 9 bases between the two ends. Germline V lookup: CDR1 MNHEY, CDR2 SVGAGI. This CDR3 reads CASRRDSEAFF. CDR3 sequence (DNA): TGTGCCAGCAGACGCGACAGTGAAGCTTTCTTT.

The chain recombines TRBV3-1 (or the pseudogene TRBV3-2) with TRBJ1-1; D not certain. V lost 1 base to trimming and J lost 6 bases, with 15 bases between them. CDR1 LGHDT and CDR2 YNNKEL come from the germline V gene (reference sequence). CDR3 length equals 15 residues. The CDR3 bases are TGTGCCAGCAGCCAAGGGCGTTTTGGAGGGTCTGAAGCTTTCTTT. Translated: CASSQGRFGGSEAFF.

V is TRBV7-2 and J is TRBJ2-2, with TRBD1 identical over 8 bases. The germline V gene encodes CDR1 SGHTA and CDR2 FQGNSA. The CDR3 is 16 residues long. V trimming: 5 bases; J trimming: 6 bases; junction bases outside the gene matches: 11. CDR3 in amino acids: CASSPWDRSRPGELFF. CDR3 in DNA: TGTGCCAGCAGCCCATGGGACAGGAGTCGCCCCGGGGAGCTGTTTTTT. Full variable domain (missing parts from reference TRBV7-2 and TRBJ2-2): GAGVSQSPSNKVTEKGKDVELRCDPISGHTALYWYRQSLGQGLEFLIYFQGNSAPDKSGLPSDRFSAERTGGSVSTLTIQRTQQEDSAVYLCASSPWDRSRPGELFFGEGSRLTVL.

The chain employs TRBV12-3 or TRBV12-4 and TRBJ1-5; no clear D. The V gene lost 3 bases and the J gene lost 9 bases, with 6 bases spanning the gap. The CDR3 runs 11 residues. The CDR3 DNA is TGTGCCAGCAGTTTTAGTGGGCCCCAGCATTTT. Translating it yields CASSFSGPQHF.

The CDR3 DNA is TGTGCCAGCAGCTCTATTCCAGGGAACATTCAGTACTTC. Encoded protein: CASSSIPGNIQYF. V is TRBV7-2 and J is TRBJ2-4, with D tentatively TRBD1 (5 bases). Germline V gene sequence: CDR1 SGHTA, CDR2 FQGNSA. Deletions cut 4 bases from V and 7 bases from J, with 11 bases between. The CDR3 consists of 13 residues.

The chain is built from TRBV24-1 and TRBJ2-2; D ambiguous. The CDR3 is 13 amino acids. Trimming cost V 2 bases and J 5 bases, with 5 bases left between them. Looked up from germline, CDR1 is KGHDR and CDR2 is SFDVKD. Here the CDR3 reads CATSDYLTGELFF. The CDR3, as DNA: TGTGCCACCAGTGATTATCTTACCGGGGAGCTGTTTTTT.

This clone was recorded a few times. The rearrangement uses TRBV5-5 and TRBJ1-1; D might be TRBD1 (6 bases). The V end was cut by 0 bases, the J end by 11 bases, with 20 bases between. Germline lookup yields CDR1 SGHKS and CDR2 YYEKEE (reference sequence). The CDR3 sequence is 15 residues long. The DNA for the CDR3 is TGTGCCAGCAGCTTGGACCTGGACAGAGATCGTGAGGCTTTCTTT. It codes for CASSLDLDRDREAFF.

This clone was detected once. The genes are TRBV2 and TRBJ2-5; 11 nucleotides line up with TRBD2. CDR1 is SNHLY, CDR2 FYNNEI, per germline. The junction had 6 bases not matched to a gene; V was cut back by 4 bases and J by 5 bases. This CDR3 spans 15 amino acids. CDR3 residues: CASSVTSGSGETQYF. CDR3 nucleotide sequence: TGTGCCAGCAGTGTAACTAGCGGGAGCGGGGAGACCCAGTACTTC.

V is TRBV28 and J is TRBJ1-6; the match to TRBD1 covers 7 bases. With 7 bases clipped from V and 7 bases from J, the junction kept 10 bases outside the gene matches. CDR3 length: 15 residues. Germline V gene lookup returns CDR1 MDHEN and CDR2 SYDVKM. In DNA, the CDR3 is TGTGCCAGCACTTCCTGGGGGACAGAGAATTCACCCCTCCACTTT. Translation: CASTSWGTENSPLHF.

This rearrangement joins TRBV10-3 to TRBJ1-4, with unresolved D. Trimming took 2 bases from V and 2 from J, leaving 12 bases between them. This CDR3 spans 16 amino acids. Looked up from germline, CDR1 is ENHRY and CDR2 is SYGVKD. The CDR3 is CAISEGGIGTNEKLFF. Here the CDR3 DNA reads TGTGCCATCAGTGAGGGAGGAATTGGCACTAATGAAAAACTGTTTTTT.

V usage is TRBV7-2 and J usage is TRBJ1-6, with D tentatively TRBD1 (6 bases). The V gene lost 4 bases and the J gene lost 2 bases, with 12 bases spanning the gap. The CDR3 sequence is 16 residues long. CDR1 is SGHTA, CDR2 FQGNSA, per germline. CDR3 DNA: TGTGCCAGCAGCTCACGCGGGGGGCCCTATAATTCACCCCTCCACTTT. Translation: CASSSRGGPYNSPLHF.

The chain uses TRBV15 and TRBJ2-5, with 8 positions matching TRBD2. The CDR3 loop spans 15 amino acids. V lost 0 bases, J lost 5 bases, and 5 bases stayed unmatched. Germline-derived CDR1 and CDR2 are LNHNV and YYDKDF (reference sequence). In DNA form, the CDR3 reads TGTGCCACCAGCAGAGAAATAGCGGGACTTGAGACCCAGTACTTC. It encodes CATSREIAGLETQYF.